These 18 T cell receptor beta chains were all obtained from the same sample, sequenced in a study of blood T cell repertoires in COVID-19. Clones were read by immunoSEQ multiplex PCR, and TCRdb kept only the in-frame ones, dropping some. The sample comprises hundreds of thousands of clones, 80% of which are singletons, and over 7% rests with the top ten. The source material was PBMCs or T cells enriched from blood (not recorded which). These TCRs come from a woman aged 35 to 49 with acute COVID-19.

The chain carries TRBV6-5 and TRBJ2-2; D perhaps matches TRBD1 (6 bases). The germline CDR1 and CDR2 sequences are MNHEY and SVGAGI. The CDR3 totals 15 residues. Trimming took off 5 bases at V and 0 bases at J, with 10 bases between the two ends. The CDR3 coding sequence is TGTGCCAGCAGTATAAACAGGGCGAACACCGGGGAGCTGTTTTTT. This translates into CASSINRANTGELFF.

The gene calls are TRBV28 and TRBJ1-2; perhaps TRBD1 as D (6 bases). This CDR3 has 13 amino acids. Looked up from germline, CDR1 is MDHEN and CDR2 is SYDVKM. Between the trimmed V and J ends, which lost 7 bases and 2 bases, there was a span of 11 bases. The CDR3 DNA follows: TGTGCCAGCAACAGGGCCATCAACTATGGCTACACCTTC. It encodes CASNRAINYGYTF.

The rearrangement links TRBV7-9 to TRBJ1-5; 10 bases are a match to TRBD1. V shed 5 bases and J 7 bases; nucleotides not matched to a gene: 5. CDR3 size: 14 residues. CDR1 and CDR2 (germline): SEHNR, FQNEAQ (reference sequence). CDR3 loop: CASSGGQGWQPQHF. CDR3 nucleotide sequence: TGTGCCAGCAGCGGGGGACAGGGGTGGCAGCCCCAGCATTTT.

J is TRBJ2-3 and V is TRBV5-4; 7 nucleotides line up with TRBD2. The junction had 3 bases not matched to a gene; V was cut back by 5 bases and J by 3 bases. The CDR3 contains 13 residues. Germline-derived CDR1 and CDR2 are SGHNT and YYREEE (reference sequence). This CDR3 is CASRGGRTDTQYF. DNA of the CDR3: TGTGCCAGCAGAGGCGGGAGAACAGATACGCAGTATTTT.

The rearrangement uses TRBV6-1 and TRBJ2-1; TRBD1 matches 9 bases. The J segment lost 5 bases and the V segment lost 2 bases, leaving 4 bases of the junction unmatched. This CDR3 contains 15 residues. Germline V CDR1 and CDR2: MNHNS, SASEGT. Here the CDR3 DNA reads TGTGCCAGCAGTGAATTGACAGGGGGAAACAATGAGCAGTTCTTC. Its protein is CASSELTGGNNEQFF.

The rearrangement links TRBV18 to TRBJ2-5; 7 bases agree with TRBD1. Germline CDR1 is KGHSH and CDR2 is LQKENI. V was clipped by 4 bases and J by 5 bases; unmatched bases: 16. The length of the CDR3 is 17 residues. The CDR3 loop reads CASSLARGTMLRETQYF. CDR3 in DNA: TGTGCCAGCTCACTTGCCAGGGGGACAATGTTAAGGGAGACCCAGTACTTC.

This chain connects TRBV28 to TRBJ1-5; maybe TRBD1 (5 bases). This CDR3 contains 16 residues. V was cut by 5 bases and J by 2 bases, with 16 bases left in between. CDR1 is MDHEN, CDR2 SYDVKM, per germline. The CDR3 region has the DNA TGTGCCAGCAGTCTACAGCGGGGGTTAGGCAATCAGCCCCAGCATTTT. It codes for CASSLQRGLGNQPQHF.

This chain joins TRBV28 and TRBJ2-3; possibly TRBD2 for D (5 bases). Trimming shortened V by 3 bases and J by 5 bases, and 12 bases separated the two germline ends. The CDR3 length is 14 residues. CDR1 MDHEN and CDR2 SYDVKM come from the germline V gene. The CDR3 nucleotides are TGTGCCAGCAGTTTCGAGGGCCCCGGAGATACGCAGTATTTT. This codes for CASSFEGPGDTQYF.

This clone was observed a few times. The chain is built from TRBV3-1 (or the pseudogene TRBV3-2) and TRBJ1-5, with D perhaps TRBD1 (6 bases). The V and J ends lost 3 bases and 6 bases respectively, with 12 bases between them. CDR1 LGHDT and CDR2 YNNKEL come from the germline V gene (reference sequence). The CDR3 totals 14 residues. The CDR3 is CASSHTTGSQPQHF. CDR3 in DNA: TGTGCCAGCAGCCACACTACAGGGTCTCAGCCCCAGCATTTT.

This chain uses TRBV18 with TRBJ2-5; no firm D call. This CDR3 comprises 16 residues. The germline CDR1 and CDR2 sequences are KGHSH and LQKENI. V lost 5 bases and J lost 4, with 20 bases in between. CDR3 in DNA: TGTGCCAGCTCATCTTACACGCCCCCGACGGGAGAGACCCAGTACTTC. Amino acid sequence: CASSSYTPPTGETQYF.

V and J are TRBV27 and TRBJ1-5; possibly TRBD1 for D (6 bases). Trimming removed 2 bases at V and 2 bases at J, with 10 bases between. There are 15 residues in the CDR3. The germline V gene encodes CDR1 MNHEY and CDR2 SMNVEV (reference sequence). The DNA of the CDR3 is TGTGCCAGCAGTTTAGCGGGGGCAGGCAATCAGCCCCAGCATTTT. This codes for CASSLAGAGNQPQHF.

V and J are TRBV3-1 (or the pseudogene TRBV3-2) and TRBJ2-4, with 11 bases identical to TRBD2. This CDR3 region has 16 residues. J gave up 7 bases and V 6 bases, and 11 bases lay outside the gene matches. Germline assignment: CDR1 LGHDT and CDR2 YNNKEL (reference sequence). The CDR3, as DNA: TGTGCCAGCAGACTCTTAGGGACTAGCGGAGTGAACATTCAGTACTTC. As protein: CASRLLGTSGVNIQYF.

The chain is built from TRBV7-3 and TRBJ2-5, with D possibly being TRBD1 (6 bases). The V and J ends lost 5 bases and 5 bases respectively, with 18 bases between them. Germline V gene lookup returns CDR1 SGHTA and CDR2 FQGTGA. There are 15 residues in the CDR3. The CDR3: CASSQRGTFGETQYF. The CDR3, as DNA: TGTGCCAGCAGCCAGAGGGGGACCTTCGGGGAGACCCAGTACTTC.

The chain employs TRBV5-4 and TRBJ2-1; 7 positions agree with TRBD1. This CDR3 has 19 residues. Germline V gives CDR1 SGHNT, CDR2 YYREEE (reference sequence). V lost 3 bases and J lost 12; bases outside the gene matches: 27. In nucleotides, the CDR3 is TGTGCCAGCAGCTCTCCGGGACAGTCCCGAGGAGCTCCTACAATGGTGCAGTTCTTC. Translating gives CASSSPGQSRGAPTMVQFF.

The gene calls are TRBV2 and TRBJ2-1, with a tentative D call TRBD2 (5 bases). Deletions cut 4 bases from V and 7 bases from J, with 8 bases between. This CDR3 comprises 12 residues. The germline gives CDR1 SNHLY, CDR2 FYNNEI. CDR3 in amino acids: CASSGGENEQFF. For the CDR3, the DNA is TGTGCCAGCAGTGGGGGAGAGAATGAGCAGTTCTTC.

The V and J genes are TRBV4-1 and TRBJ1-2; perhaps TRBD1 as D (5 bases). The CDR3 loop spans 15 amino acids. Germline loops: CDR1 MGHRA, CDR2 YSYEKL. V gave up 0 bases and J gave up 4 bases, with 12 bases separating them. In DNA form, the CDR3 reads TGCGCCAGCAGCCAAGAAGCGGGGCTCCTCTATGGCTACACCTTC. This sequence encodes CASSQEAGLLYGYTF.

The chain employs TRBV5-4 and TRBJ2-7; 9 nucleotides line up with TRBD2. The trim removed 0 bases at V and 3 bases at J, leaving 13 bases unmatched. The CDR3 extends over 18 amino acids. Germline V gene lookup returns CDR1 SGHNT and CDR2 YYREEE (reference sequence). The CDR3, as DNA: TGTGCCAGCAGCTTGGATGGCACGGGGGGCGGGAGGGGCTACGAGCAGTACTTC. Amino acid sequence: CASSLDGTGGGRGYEQYF.

This clone has more than one count but fewer than ten. The chain couples TRBV19 to TRBJ1-4, with 8 bases aligning to TRBD1. This CDR3 has 17 amino acids. V dropped 3 bases and J dropped 7; count of bases not matched to a gene: 13. Germline V lookup: CDR1 LNHDA, CDR2 SQIVND (reference sequence). In nucleotides, the CDR3 is TGTGCCAGTAGTATTCATGACAGGGGCGCGGTCGGTGAAAAACTGTTTTTT. Protein product: CASSIHDRGAVGEKLFF.